These T cell receptor beta chains were read from a single sample in a study of T cell repertoires in cytomegalovirus infection. Their antigens are not known. TCRdb re-analysed the reads in MiXCR, keeping a single row per CDR3 protein. The sample shows just under 500,000 distinct CDR3 sequences, more than 30% of them seen only once. The starting material was cultured PBMCs, obtained from culture after CMV antigen stimulation. Every receptor here comes from a human donor in good health (CMV status not recorded). Some clones in this sample may be carry-over from other donors' samples. The CDR3 runs from the conserved cysteine through the conserved F or W. D genes are given only for firm matches. Not all rows give a size; the values are once, few, many and, for expanded clones, a class.

D gene: TRBD1
clone size: few
J gene: TRBJ1-5
V gene: TRBV7-2
CDR3 protein: CASSLRGGGQPQHF
CDR3 DNA: TGTGCCAGCAGCTTACGAGGGGGCGGTCAGCCCCAGCATTTT

D gene: NA
clone size: NA
J gene: TRBJ1-2
V gene: TRBV9
CDR3 protein: CASSPNDRLLYGYTF
CDR3 DNA: TGTGCCAGCAGCCCCAACGACAGGCTCCTCTATGGCTACACCTTC

D gene: TRBD2
clone size: NA
J gene: TRBJ2-1
V gene: TRBV12-3/TRBV12-4
CDR3 protein: CASSPTGTKSNEQFF
CDR3 DNA: TGTGCCAGCAGTCCAACCGGGACTAAAAGCAATGAGCAGTTCTTC

D gene: NA
clone size: many
J gene: TRBJ1-1
V gene: TRBV4-3
CDR3 protein: CASSQEVVGMNTEAFF
CDR3 DNA: TGCGCCAGCAGCCAAGAGGTCGTAGGGATGAACACTGAAGCTTTCTTT

D gene: NA
clone size: few
J gene: TRBJ1-1
V gene: TRBV4-1
CDR3 protein: CASSQGTGMTEAFF
CDR3 DNA: TGCGCCAGCAGCCAAGGTACGGGTATGACTGAAGCTTTCTTT

D gene: TRBD1
clone size: NA
J gene: TRBJ1-1
V gene: TRBV5-1
CDR3 protein: CASSLERQGNTEAFF
CDR3 DNA: TGCGCCAGCAGCTTGGAGCGACAGGGGAACACTGAAGCTTTCTTT

D gene: TRBD2
clone size: few
J gene: TRBJ2-1
V gene: TRBV7-6
CDR3 protein: CASSREGLNEQFF
CDR3 DNA: TGTGCCAGCAGTCGGGAGGGCCTCAATGAGCAGTTCTTC

D gene: NA
clone size: NA
J gene: TRBJ1-3
V gene: TRBV2
CDR3 protein: CASSAAVGGGNTIYF
CDR3 DNA: TGTGCCAGCAGTGCTGCGGTTGGTGGTGGAAACACCATATATTTT

D gene: TRBD2
clone size: many
J gene: TRBJ2-1
V gene: TRBV28
CDR3 protein: CASSSAAASGSSYNEQFF
CDR3 DNA: TGTGCCAGCAGTTCGGCGGCGGCTAGCGGGAGCTCCTACAATGAGCAGTTCTTC

D gene: NA
clone size: NA
J gene: TRBJ1-4
V gene: TRBV7-8
CDR3 protein: CASSLGHEKLFF
CDR3 DNA: TGTGCCAGCAGCTTAGGGCATGAAAAACTGTTTTTT

D gene: TRBD2
clone size: NA
J gene: TRBJ2-5
V gene: TRBV6-2/TRBV6-3
CDR3 protein: CASKASGAQETQYF
CDR3 DNA: TGTGCCAGCAAGGCTAGCGGGGCTCAAGAGACCCAGTACTTC

D gene: NA
clone size: few
J gene: TRBJ1-5
V gene: TRBV19
CDR3 protein: CASNSGHGNQPQHF
CDR3 DNA: TGTGCCAGTAACTCGGGTCATGGCAATCAGCCCCAGCATTTT

D gene: NA
clone size: many
J gene: TRBJ2-2
V gene: TRBV10-1
CDR3 protein: CASSEGGNRELFF
CDR3 DNA: TGCGCCAGCAGTGAGGGGGGCAACCGGGAGCTGTTTTTT

D gene: NA
clone size: NA
J gene: TRBJ2-3
V gene: TRBV28
CDR3 protein: CASSFGGVTDTQYF
CDR3 DNA: TGTGCCAGCAGTTTCGGAGGGGTCACAGATACGCAGTATTTT

D gene: NA
clone size: NA
J gene: TRBJ1-2
V gene: TRBV7-2
CDR3 protein: CASSWGREDGYTF
CDR3 DNA: TGTGCCAGCAGCTGGGGCAGGGAGGATGGCTACACCTTC

D gene: NA
clone size: NA
J gene: TRBJ2-1
V gene: TRBV6-2/TRBV6-3
CDR3 protein: CASSYWPLGVANEQFF
CDR3 DNA: TGTGCCAGCAGTTACTGGCCCCTAGGAGTAGCTAATGAGCAGTTCTTC

D gene: NA
clone size: many
J gene: TRBJ2-1
V gene: TRBV7-2
CDR3 protein: CASSLVLAQVEQFF
CDR3 DNA: TGTGCCAGCAGCTTAGTTCTAGCCCAGGTGGAGCAGTTCTTC

D gene: NA
clone size: few
J gene: TRBJ2-2
V gene: TRBV28
CDR3 protein: CASTEGTGYSNTGELFF
CDR3 DNA: TGTGCCAGCACCGAGGGTACAGGCTACTCGAACACCGGGGAGCTGTTTTTT

D gene: TRBD2
clone size: NA
J gene: TRBJ2-1
V gene: TRBV10-3
CDR3 protein: CAISVSSGSRNEQFF
CDR3 DNA: TGTGCCATCAGTGTCTCTAGCGGGAGTAGGAATGAGCAGTTCTTC

D gene: NA
clone size: NA
J gene: TRBJ1-2
V gene: TRBV2
CDR3 protein: CASSGYRAWDGYTF
CDR3 DNA: TGTGCCAGCAGCGGGTACCGGGCTTGGGATGGCTACACCTTC

D gene: NA
clone size: many
J gene: TRBJ2-1
V gene: TRBV6-2/TRBV6-3
CDR3 protein: CASSYESWEYNEQFF
CDR3 DNA: TGTGCCAGCAGTTACGAGTCGTGGGAGTACAATGAGCAGTTCTTC

D gene: TRBD1
clone size: NA
J gene: TRBJ2-1
V gene: TRBV29-1
CDR3 protein: CSVEFRDRLNHEQFF
CDR3 DNA: TGCAGCGTTGAGTTCCGGGACAGACTTAACCATGAGCAGTTCTTC

D gene: TRBD1
clone size: many
J gene: TRBJ2-5
V gene: TRBV7-2
CDR3 protein: CASSHRGQGSLETQYF
CDR3 DNA: TGTGCCAGCAGCCACCGAGGACAGGGGAGCTTGGAGACCCAGTACTTC

D gene: NA
clone size: NA
J gene: TRBJ1-1
V gene: TRBV19
CDR3 protein: CASSSRGASTEAFF
CDR3 DNA: TGTGCCAGTAGTAGCCGGGGGGCCAGCACTGAAGCTTTCTTT

D gene: NA
clone size: NA
J gene: TRBJ1-1
V gene: TRBV28
CDR3 protein: CASSLGGVLNTEAFF
CDR3 DNA: TGTGCCAGCAGTTTAGGCGGGGTGTTGAACACTGAAGCTTTCTTT

D gene: NA
clone size: once
J gene: TRBJ2-4
V gene: TRBV27
CDR3 protein: CASSLSGVFKNIQYF
CDR3 DNA: TGTGCCAGCAGTTTATCCGGGGTTTTCAAAAACATTCAGTACTTC

D gene: TRBD2
clone size: few
J gene: TRBJ2-5
V gene: TRBV20-1
CDR3 protein: CSARTAGLLQETQYF
CDR3 DNA: TGCAGTGCTAGAACAGCGGGACTCCTCCAAGAGACCCAGTACTTC

D gene: NA
clone size: NA
J gene: TRBJ1-4
V gene: TRBV7-2
CDR3 protein: CASSLDTATNEKLFF
CDR3 DNA: TGTGCCAGCAGCTTAGACACGGCAACTAATGAAAAACTGTTTTTT

D gene: NA
clone size: few
J gene: TRBJ1-5
V gene: TRBV28
CDR3 protein: CASRGGRSNQPQHF
CDR3 DNA: TGTGCCAGCAGAGGGGGTCGTAGCAATCAGCCCCAGCATTTT

D gene: NA
clone size: few
J gene: TRBJ2-1
V gene: TRBV28
CDR3 protein: CASSSTITTDRRDEQFF
CDR3 DNA: TGTGCCAGCAGTTCGACCATAACAACCGACCGGCGGGATGAGCAGTTCTTC

D gene: NA
clone size: few
J gene: TRBJ1-5
V gene: TRBV12-3/TRBV12-4
CDR3 protein: CASSAPQVSGQPQHF
CDR3 DNA: TGTGCCAGCAGCGCACCCCAGGTTTCGGGTCAGCCCCAGCATTTT

D gene: NA
clone size: NA
J gene: TRBJ2-2
V gene: TRBV5-4
CDR3 protein: CASSQGLLVQTGELFF
CDR3 DNA: TGTGCCAGCAGCCAGGGACTCCTCGTTCAAACCGGGGAGCTGTTTTTT

D gene: NA
clone size: NA
J gene: TRBJ1-1
V gene: TRBV7-3
CDR3 protein: CASSPNTENTEAFF
CDR3 DNA: TGTGCCAGCAGCCCTAACACGGAGAACACTGAAGCTTTCTTT

D gene: NA
clone size: NA
J gene: TRBJ2-1
V gene: TRBV6-2/TRBV6-3
CDR3 protein: CASSKRPESYNEQFF
CDR3 DNA: TGTGCCAGCAGTAAGAGGCCAGAGTCATACAATGAGCAGTTCTTC

D gene: NA
clone size: NA
J gene: TRBJ2-5
V gene: TRBV7-2
CDR3 protein: CASSPGQSYGETQYF
CDR3 DNA: TGTGCCAGCAGCCCCGGACAGTCCTATGGGGAGACCCAGTACTTC

D gene: NA
clone size: NA
J gene: TRBJ1-1
V gene: TRBV6-5
CDR3 protein: CASSPVLGLLRNTEAFF
CDR3 DNA: TGTGCCAGCAGTCCCGTTTTGGGGTTGTTGAGGAACACTGAAGCTTTCTTT

D gene: NA
clone size: few
J gene: TRBJ1-1
V gene: TRBV7-8
CDR3 protein: CASSLVGAEAFF
CDR3 DNA: TGTGCCAGCAGCTTAGTCGGGGCTGAAGCTTTCTTT